This T cell receptor (beta chain) is drawn from a study of PD-L1 blockade in urothelial cancer. Turning to the study itself: Blood was tested 3 weeks (second dose) and 6 weeks into treatment. The median number of T cells present in blood samples was approximately 130,000.

Clones were read by immunoSEQ multiplex PCR, and TCRdb kept only the in-frame ones, dropping some. Of more than 75,000 clones in the sample, roughly 90% were seen once. Germline V gives CDR1 SGHRS, CDR2 YFSETQ. CDR3 length: 14 amino acids. Trimming removed 4 bases from V and 2 bases from J; junction bases left unmatched: 5. The genes are TRBV5-1 and TRBJ2-7; 8 bases agree with TRBD1. Sequencing was performed on PBMCs, taken around atezolizumab (anti-PD-L1) treatment. The TCR comes from a man aged 60 to 75 with urothelial cancer. DNA for the CDR3: TGCGCCAGCAGCGCCGGACAGGGACCCTACGAGCAGTACTTC. The encoded protein is CASSAGQGPYEQYF.